Below are 22 T cell receptor beta chains sequenced from a single sample in a study of blood T cell repertoires in COVID-19. Profiled with immunoSEQ multiplex PCR; TCRdb holds only in-frame clones, not every one. In the table there are fewer than 200,000 clones, 82% of which are singletons. The sample taken for sequencing was PBMCs or T cells enriched from blood (not recorded which). The receptors derive from a woman in her sixties or seventies with acute COVID-19.

The chain couples TRBV6-1 to TRBJ1-5; no clear D. The germline CDR1 and CDR2 sequences are MNHNS and SASEGT. CDR3 size: 16 residues. With 1 base removed from V and 3 bases from J, the gap between germline ends came to 13 bases. In DNA form, the CDR3 reads TGTGCCAGCAGTGAAGATGGTCAGAGACTCAATCAGCCCCAGCATTTT. Translated: CASSEDGQRLNQPQHF.

V is TRBV6-6 and J is TRBJ2-1; no clear D gene. Germline assignment: CDR1 MNHNY and CDR2 SVGAGI (reference sequence). The CDR3 loop spans 11 amino acids. V lost 2 bases, J lost 8 bases, and 4 bases lay in between. CDR3 in amino acids: CASSYPDEQFF. The CDR3 DNA follows: TGTGCCAGCAGTTACCCGGATGAGCAGTTCTTC.

The J gene is TRBJ1-5, the V gene TRBV6-2 or TRBV6-3; D might be TRBD1 (6 bases). V lost 6 bases to trimming and J lost 5 bases, with 11 bases between them. The germline V gene has CDR1 MNHEY and CDR2 SVGEGT. The CDR3 consists of 13 residues. The CDR3 is CASSDTGYQPQHF. The CDR3 nucleotides are TGTGCCAGCAGCGACACAGGGTATCAGCCCCAGCATTTT.

The chain is built from TRBV6-2 or TRBV6-3 and TRBJ1-3; TRBD1 might be the D (6 bases). CDR1 and CDR2 from the germline V gene are MNHEY and SVGEGT. V was trimmed by 4 bases and J by 0 bases, leaving 19 bases between them. The CDR3 extends over 18 amino acids. The CDR3 nucleotides read TGTGCCAGCAGTTCCATTGACAGGACCCCCTACTCTGGAAACACCATATATTTT. It translates to CASSSIDRTPYSGNTIYF.

This clone was counted only a few times. V is TRBV4-2 and J is TRBJ2-3, with 7 bases matching TRBD2. The V segment lost 1 base and the J segment 3 bases; nucleotides outside the gene matches: 7. The CDR3 spans 16 residues. Looked up from germline, CDR1 is LGHNA and CDR2 is YNFKEQ. The CDR3 spells CASSQGSGTTTDTQYF. The CDR3 DNA is TGTGCCAGCAGCCAAGGGAGCGGGACTACGACAGATACGCAGTATTTT.

This clone was seen a single time. The chain is built from TRBV7-9 and TRBJ2-4; D remains ambiguous. The CDR3 consists of 13 residues. Germline values: CDR1 SEHNR, CDR2 FQNEAQ (reference sequence). The V and J ends lost 7 bases and 7 bases respectively, with 14 bases between them. CDR3 protein: CASNRLNGNIQYF. DNA for the CDR3: TGTGCCAGCAACCGACTCAATGGGAACATTCAGTACTTC.

The V call is TRBV7-9, the J call TRBJ1-4; possible D gene TRBD1, 5 bases. V lost 5 bases to trimming and J lost 5 bases, with 15 bases between them. CDR1 and CDR2 (germline): SEHNR, FQNEAQ (reference sequence). The CDR3 has 15 residues. This CDR3 reads CASSGRDSINEKLFF. CDR3 coding DNA: TGTGCCAGCAGCGGTAGGGACTCCATAAATGAAAAACTGTTTTTT. Drawing the rest from reference TRBV7-9 and TRBJ1-4, the complete variable domain is DTGVSQNPRHKITKRGQNVTFRCDPISEHNRLYWYRQTLGQGPEFLTYFQNEAQLEKSRLLSDRFSAERPKGSFSTLEIQRTEQGDSAMYLCASSGRDSINEKLFFGSGTQLSVL.

To note about this clone: The sample contains more than one DNA sequence encoding this CDR3. The V call is TRBV7-9, the J call TRBJ1-5, with D perhaps matching TRBD1 (5 bases). This CDR3 comprises 14 residues. With 1 base removed from V and 3 bases from J, the gap between germline ends came to 7 bases. Germline V CDR1 and CDR2: SEHNR, FQNEAQ (reference sequence). The DNA of the CDR3 is TGTGCCAGCAGCTTAGGACAGTCCAATCAGCCCCAGCATTTT. Amino acid sequence: CASSLGQSNQPQHF.

The chain combines TRBV27 with TRBJ2-7; tentatively, D is TRBD1 (6 bases). This CDR3 contains 14 residues. V was shortened by 5 bases and J by 3 bases, with 14 bases between the two germline ends. CDR1 and CDR2 from the germline V gene are MNHEY and SMNVEV (reference sequence). The CDR3 DNA follows: TGTGCCAGCAGTATGACAGGTAGAAACTACGAGCAGTACTTC. Amino acids: CASSMTGRNYEQYF.

The chain links TRBV27 to TRBJ2-6, with D uncertain. CDR3 length: 18 amino acids. Trimming stripped 3 bases from V and 0 bases from J, with 15 bases between. Germline assignment: CDR1 MNHEY and CDR2 SMNVEV (reference sequence). The CDR3 reads CASSFSSRISSGANVLTF. The CDR3 nucleotides read TGTGCCAGCAGTTTCTCGTCCAGGATTAGCTCTGGGGCCAACGTCCTGACTTTC.

This chain uses TRBV5-4 with TRBJ2-2; 9 bases match TRBD1. Per the germline V gene, CDR1 is SGHNT and CDR2 is YYREEE (reference sequence). The V and J ends lost 5 bases and 2 bases, in that order; junction bases with no gene match: 7. CDR3 length equals 16 residues. CDR3 in DNA: TGTGCCAGCAGTAACCCGGGACAGGGCAACACCGGGGAGCTGTTTTTT. Amino acids: CASSNPGQGNTGELFF.

The CDR3 DNA sequence: TGTGCCAGCAGCGTAGCGGGGGGCTACACCGGGGAGCTGTTTTTT. It specifies CASSVAGGYTGELFF. The chain uses TRBV9 and TRBJ2-2, with D tentatively TRBD2 (7 bases). The CDR3 is 15 residues long. V lost 0 bases and J lost 3, with 9 bases in between. Germline V gene data show CDR1 as SGDLS and CDR2 as YYNGEE.

J is TRBJ2-1 and V is TRBV12-3 or TRBV12-4, with D perhaps matching TRBD2 (6 bases). Trimming left V 6 bases short and J 8 bases short, with 14 bases between. The CDR3 has 13 amino acids. CDR3 amino acids: CASRWAPGDEQFF. DNA of the CDR3: TGTGCCAGCAGGTGGGCCCCGGGGGATGAGCAGTTCTTC.

The chain has TRBV3-1 (or the pseudogene TRBV3-2) and TRBJ2-3; 7 bases map to TRBD1. With V trimmed by 2 bases and J by 2 bases, 7 bases remained unmatched. The germline gives CDR1 LGHDT, CDR2 YNNKEL (reference sequence). This CDR3 is built from 16 residues. CDR3 DNA sequence: TGTGCCAGCAGCCAACTTCGACAGGGCCCCACAGATACGCAGTATTTT. It yields the protein CASSQLRQGPTDTQYF.

The chain couples TRBV7-2 to TRBJ2-3; 9 bases line up with TRBD2. CDR3 length equals 16 residues. Germline V gives CDR1 SGHTA, CDR2 FQGNSA. Germline trimming cut 5 bases from V and 2 bases from J; bases unmatched to any gene: 8. The CDR3 loop is CASSRKSGGNTDTQYF. CDR3 coding DNA: TGTGCCAGCAGCCGTAAAAGCGGGGGGAACACAGATACGCAGTATTTT.

V is TRBV3-1 (or the pseudogene TRBV3-2) and J is TRBJ2-3, with 7 bases matching TRBD2. The ends lost 4 bases at V and 2 bases at J; junction bases unmatched: 6. The germline gives CDR1 LGHDT, CDR2 YNNKEL (reference sequence). This CDR3 spans 15 amino acids. The CDR3 loop reads CASSLRETITDTQYF. CDR3 sequence (DNA): TGTGCCAGCAGCCTGCGGGAGACCATCACAGATACGCAGTATTTT.

The J gene is TRBJ2-2, the V gene TRBV6-4; D gene ambiguous. This CDR3 has 12 amino acids. The germline gives CDR1 MRHNA, CDR2 SNTAGT. V lost 11 bases and J lost 0, with 7 bases in between. The DNA of the CDR3 is TGTGCCTCGGTAGCGAACACCGGGGAGCTGTTTTTT. Its translation: CASVANTGELFF.

The chain is built from TRBV27 and TRBJ2-2, with D perhaps matching TRBD1 (6 bases). Germline V CDR1 and CDR2: MNHEY, SMNVEV (reference sequence). There are 16 residues in the CDR3. V was shortened by 4 bases and J by 1 base, with 13 bases between the two germline ends. CDR3 DNA: TGTGCCAGCAGTTCTCAGGGGAACCTGAACACCGGGGAGCTGTTTTTT. It translates to CASSSQGNLNTGELFF.

This rearrangement joins TRBV4-3 to TRBJ1-6; tentative D call: TRBD1 (5 bases). CDR1 and CDR2 from the germline V gene are LGHNA and YSLEER. The CDR3 is made up of 14 amino acids. The V gene lost 4 bases and the J gene lost 6 bases, with 10 bases spanning the gap. The CDR3 bases are TGCGCCAGCAGCCTCGGGGGGTCTAATTCACCCCTCCACTTT. Amino acids: CASSLGGSNSPLHF.

The V and J genes are TRBV10-1 and TRBJ1-6; the match to TRBD1 covers 12 bases. The J segment lost 10 bases and the V segment lost 7 bases, leaving 8 bases of the junction unmatched. The CDR3 consists of 15 residues. Germline loops: CDR1 WNHNN, CDR2 SYGVQD (reference sequence). For the CDR3, the DNA is TGCGCCAGCACCCGGGACAGGGGGCTGGGATCACCCCTCCACTTT. It encodes CASTRDRGLGSPLHF.

The J gene is TRBJ2-7, the V gene TRBV5-4, with D tentatively TRBD2 (6 bases). This CDR3 is 16 amino acids long. V was shortened by 4 bases and J by 0 bases, with 17 bases between the two germline ends. The germline V gene has CDR1 SGHNT and CDR2 YYREEE (reference sequence). CDR3 loop: CASSQAIGLHSYEQYF. The CDR3 DNA reads as TGTGCCAGCAGCCAAGCTATCGGACTACACTCCTACGAGCAGTACTTC.

The chain is built from TRBV7-2 and TRBJ1-2, with D hard to call. CDR1 SGHTA and CDR2 FQGNSA come from the germline V gene. V lost 1 base, J lost 4 bases, and 10 bases lay in between. The CDR3 sequence is 14 residues long. CDR3: CASSLGRGGYGYTF. In nucleotides, the CDR3 is TGTGCCAGCAGCTTAGGGCGGGGTGGCTATGGCTACACCTTC.